This T cell receptor beta chain was identified during a study of blood T cell repertoires in COVID-19. Study at large: Samples taken during acute and convalescent COVID-19 were collected in the United States, Italy and Spain. PBMCs, B-cell-depleted T cells, or T cells provided the cDNA or gDNA that made up the material.

The repertoire was sequenced with immunoSEQ multiplex PCR; TCRdb's copy has only in-frame clones and lacks some. The table includes 200,000 to 250,000 clones, around four fifths detected once. V lost 7 bases, J lost 5 bases, and 4 bases stayed unmatched. CDR1 and CDR2 from the germline V gene are ENHRY and SYGVKD. This CDR3 region has 13 residues. The rearrangement joins TRBV10-3 to TRBJ1-5, with 8 bases aligning to TRBD1. The sequenced material came from peripheral blood. This receptor was identified in an elderly woman with acute or convalescent COVID-19. The CDR3 DNA is TGTGCCATCACCAAGGACAGGGATCAGCCCCAGCATTTT. This gives the protein CAITKDRDQPQHF.